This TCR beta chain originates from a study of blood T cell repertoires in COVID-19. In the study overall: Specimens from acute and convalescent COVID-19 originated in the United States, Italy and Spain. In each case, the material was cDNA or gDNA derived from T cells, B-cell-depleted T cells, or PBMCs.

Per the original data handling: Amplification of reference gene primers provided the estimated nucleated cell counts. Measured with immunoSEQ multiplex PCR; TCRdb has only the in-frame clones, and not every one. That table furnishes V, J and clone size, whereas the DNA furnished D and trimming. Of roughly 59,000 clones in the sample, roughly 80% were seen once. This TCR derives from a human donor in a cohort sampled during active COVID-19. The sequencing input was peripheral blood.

The CDR3 is CASSRGPGQPQHF. The CDR3 DNA sequence: TGCGCCAGCAGCCGAGGTCCCGGCCAGCCCCAGCATTTT. The V gene is TRBV4-3, the J gene TRBJ1-5, with D unresolved. The CDR3 extends over 13 amino acids. Germline V gene sequence: CDR1 LGHNA, CDR2 YSLEER. Trimming removed 4 bases from V and 7 bases from J, with 11 bases in between.